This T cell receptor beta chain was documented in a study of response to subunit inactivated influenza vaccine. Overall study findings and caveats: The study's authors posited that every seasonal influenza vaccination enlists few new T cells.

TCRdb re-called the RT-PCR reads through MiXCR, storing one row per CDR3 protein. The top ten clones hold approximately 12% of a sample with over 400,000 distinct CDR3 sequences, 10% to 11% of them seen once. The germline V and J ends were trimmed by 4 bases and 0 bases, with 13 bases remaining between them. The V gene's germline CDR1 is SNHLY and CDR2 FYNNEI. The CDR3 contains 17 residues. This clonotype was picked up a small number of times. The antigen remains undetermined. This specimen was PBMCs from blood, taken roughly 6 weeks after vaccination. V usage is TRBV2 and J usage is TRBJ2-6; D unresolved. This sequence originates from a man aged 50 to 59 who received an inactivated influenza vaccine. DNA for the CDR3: TGTGCCAGCAGTGTCTTAGGACGAGGCTCTGGGGCCAACGTCCTGACTTTC. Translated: CASSVLGRGSGANVLTF.